A selection of T cell receptor beta chains follows, all from one sample in a study of radiation and T cells in renal cell carcinoma. Profiled with immunoSEQ multiplex PCR; TCRdb holds only in-frame clones, not every one. Counted here are roughly 130,000 clones, more than 75% occurring once; the ten biggest clones make up more than 5%. Sequencing was performed on blood, taken from a patient whose treatment included radiotherapy and nephrectomy. These receptors all stem from a woman in her 70s with renal cell carcinoma. CDR3s include the opening cysteine and the closing phenylalanine or tryptophan. The D gene is left open where the match is weak. Clone size appears in some rows only: once, few, many, or a class for an expanded clone.

length	D	V	J	size	CDR3	DNA
12	.	TRBV12-5	TRBJ1-1	few	CASGLEQGVAFF	TGTGCTAGTGGTTTGGAACAGGGAGTAGCTTTCTTT
11	.	TRBV2	TRBJ1-1	.	CASSPDTEAFF	TGTGCCAGCAGCCCGGACACTGAAGCTTTCTTT
16	TRBD1	TRBV4-1	TRBJ2-5	.	CASSQEAQGAKETQYF	TGCGCCAGCAGCCAAGAGGCACAGGGGGCAAAAGAGACCCAGTACTTC
14	.	TRBV28	TRBJ1-2	.	CASTQGTGWSGYTF	TGTGCCAGCACCCAGGGCACAGGGTGGTCTGGCTACACCTTC
12	.	TRBV5-4	TRBJ2-1	.	CASSGMTGEQFF	TGTGCCAGCAGCGGAATGACAGGTGAGCAGTTCTTC
17	.	TRBV4-3	TRBJ2-2	.	CASSQDRGSANTGELFF	TGCGCCAGCAGCCAAGATCGGGGGAGCGCGAACACCGGGGAGCTGTTTTTT
14	.	TRBV7-9	TRBJ2-5	.	CASSETLGVETQYF	TGTGCCAGCAGCGAAACTTTGGGGGTAGAGACCCAGTACTTC
13	.	TRBV27	TRBJ2-7	.	CASRPSGFGEQYF	TGTGCCAGCCGGCCGAGTGGTTTCGGAGAGCAGTACTTC
14	TRBD1	TRBV27	TRBJ2-5	.	CASRRQGGERTQYF	TGTGCCAGCAGGCGACAGGGGGGCGAGCGGACCCAGTACTTC
15	.	TRBV10-3	TRBJ1-2	.	CAISALEPGAVGYTF	TGTGCCATCAGCGCCTTGGAGCCGGGGGCAGTTGGCTACACCTTC
15	.	TRBV11-1	TRBJ2-2	.	CASSLVLGGTGELFF	TGTGCCAGCAGCTTAGTTCTGGGGGGCACCGGGGAGCTGTTTTTT
11	.	TRBV28	TRBJ2-7	.	CASNLRHEQYF	TGTGCCAGCAACCTCCGACACGAGCAGTACTTC
17	TRBD2	TRBV2	TRBJ2-3	.	CASSGPLAGGATDTQYF	TGTGCCAGCAGTGGACCACTAGCGGGGGGGGCGACAGATACGCAGTATTTT
15	TRBD1	TRBV5-1	TRBJ1-1	.	CAILSSRGGNTEAFF	TGCGCCATCCTTAGCTCCAGGGGGGGGAACACTGAAGCTTTCTTT
14	.	TRBV9	TRBJ2-7	.	CASSVNGNAGEQYF	TGTGCCAGCAGCGTAAATGGGAACGCGGGCGAGCAGTACTTC
13	TRBD1	TRBV2	TRBJ2-3	.	CASSRQGTDTQYF	TGTGCCAGCAGTCGACAGGGGACAGATACGCAGTATTTT
14	.	TRBV6-5	TRBJ1-1	.	CASSYRDGNTEAFF	TGTGCCAGCAGTTACAGGGATGGGAACACTGAAGCTTTCTTT
15	TRBD1	TRBV19	TRBJ2-6	.	CASSNRGSGANVLTF	TGTGCCAGTAGTAACAGGGGCTCTGGGGCCAACGTCCTGACTTTC
15	TRBD1	TRBV7-2	TRBJ2-7	.	CASSLRGQGWYEQYF	TGTGCCAGCAGCTTAAGGGGGCAGGGTTGGTACGAGCAGTACTTC
13	.	TRBV6-5	TRBJ1-6	.	CASSLGTNSPLHF	TGTGCCAGCAGTTTGGGGACAAATTCACCCCTCCACTTT
17	.	TRBV11-1	TRBJ2-2	.	CASSFLRDLANTGELFF	TGTGCCAGCAGCTTTCTCAGGGACCTGGCGAACACCGGGGAGCTGTTTTTT
11	.	TRBV6-1	TRBJ2-5	.	CASTITGLQYF	TGTGCCAGCACCATCACAGGGCTGCAGTACTTC
14	.	TRBV5-1	TRBJ2-7	.	CASSLAGSSYEQYF	TGCGCCAGCAGCTTGGCAGGCAGCTCCTACGAGCAGTACTTC
14	TRBD2	TRBV18	TRBJ2-3	.	CASTGGVSTDTQYF	TGTGCCAGCACGGGGGGTGTTAGCACAGATACGCAGTATTTT
13	.	TRBV11-3	TRBJ2-2	.	CASGRTNTGELFF	TGTGCCAGCGGACGGACGAACACCGGGGAGCTGTTTTTT
13	.	TRBV12-5	TRBJ1-2	.	CASGSKDGRGYTF	TGTGCTAGTGGTTCCAAGGACGGGAGAGGCTACACCTTC
12	.	TRBV19	TRBJ1-5	.	CASSMGDQPQHF	TGTGCCAGTAGTATGGGGGATCAGCCCCAGCATTTT
16	.	TRBV18	TRBJ2-3	.	CASSLQKLSSTDTQYF	TGTGCCAGCTCACTCCAAAAGTTAAGTAGCACAGATACGCAGTATTTT
13	.	TRBV2	TRBJ1-5	.	CASSEKGPYPQHF	TGTGCCAGCAGTGAAAAGGGACCGTATCCCCAGCATTTT
15	.	TRBV4-2	TRBJ2-6	.	CASSFELAGANVLTF	TGTGCCAGCAGCTTCGAACTAGCCGGGGCCAACGTCCTGACTTTC
15	.	TRBV7-6	TRBJ2-5	.	CASSLGGGGIETQYF	TGTGCCAGCAGCTTAGGAGGAGGAGGAATTGAGACCCAGTACTTC
13	.	TRBV6-4	TRBJ1-2	once	CASSGTGRDGYTF	TGTGCCAGCAGTGGTACAGGGAGGGATGGCTACACCTTC
17	TRBD1	TRBV19	TRBJ1-5	.	CASGAADRLNSNQPQHF	TGTGCCAGTGGGGCGGCGGACAGGCTCAATAGCAATCAGCCCCAGCATTTT
12	.	TRBV15	TRBJ1-2	.	CATRPLHYGYTF	TGTGCCACCAGGCCTCTGCACTATGGCTACACCTTC
12	.	TRBV2	TRBJ1-4	.	CASRGESEKLFF	TGTGCCAGCCGAGGTGAAAGTGAAAAACTGTTTTTT
15	.	TRBV11-3	TRBJ1-5	.	CASSLDLRRNQPQHF	TGTGCCAGCAGCTTAGATCTAAGACGCAATCAGCCCCAGCATTTT
18	.	TRBV28	TRBJ1-6	.	CASTPSAGRSSYNSPLHF	TGTGCCAGCACCCCGTCGGCAGGGCGGAGCTCCTATAATTCACCCCTCCACTTT
17	.	TRBV7-3	TRBJ2-6	.	CASSLRPRQPGANVLTF	TGTGCCAGCAGCTTACGTCCCCGGCAGCCTGGGGCCAACGTCCTGACTTTC
14	TRBD2	TRBV7-9	TRBJ2-5	.	CASSQTSGVETQYF	TGTGCCAGCAGCCAGACTAGCGGGGTGGAGACCCAGTACTTC
15	.	TRBV5-1	TRBJ1-3	.	CASSLAQGEGNTIYF	TGCGCCAGCAGCTTGGCTCAGGGCGAAGGAAACACCATATATTTT
16	.	TRBV30	TRBJ1-1	.	CAWRHRAVGVNTEAFF	TGTGCCTGGAGGCACAGGGCTGTTGGGGTGAACACTGAAGCTTTCTTT
15	.	TRBV5-1	TRBJ1-1	once	CASSLAGSRNTEAFF	TGCGCCAGCAGCTTGGCCGGCAGCCGGAACACTGAAGCTTTCTTT
13	.	TRBV28	TRBJ1-2	once	CASSLTRVLGYTF	TGTGCCAGCAGTTTAACCCGGGTCCTCGGCTACACCTTC
14	.	TRBV5-1	TRBJ1-2	.	CASSLERTNYGYTF	TGCGCCAGCAGCTTGGAAAGGACTAACTATGGCTACACCTTC
16	.	TRBV4-1	TRBJ2-2	.	CASSQDPTGSSGELFF	TGCGCCAGCAGCCAAGACCCTACAGGGTCGTCCGGGGAGCTGTTTTTT
16	.	TRBV18	TRBJ1-6	.	CASSPSQGRDPSPLHF	TGTGCCAGCTCACCATCACAAGGCAGGGATCCTTCACCCCTCCACTTT
13	.	TRBV28	TRBJ1-3	once	CASSLTVGNTIYF	TGTGCCAGCAGTCTGACAGTCGGAAACACCATATATTTT
16	TRBD1	TRBV5-6	TRBJ2-7	.	CASIPWGTGDSYEQYF	TGTGCCAGCATCCCCTGGGGTACAGGGGATTCCTACGAGCAGTACTTC
14	.	TRBV11-3	TRBJ2-7	.	CASSPPFGNYEQYF	TGTGCCAGCAGCCCCCCGTTTGGGAACTACGAGCAGTACTTC
16	.	TRBV12-5	TRBJ1-3	.	CASGFLLGLTGNTIYF	TGTGCTAGTGGTTTCCTCCTAGGTCTGACTGGAAACACCATATATTTT
14	.	TRBV2	TRBJ1-1	.	CASSRDRPSTEAFF	TGTGCCAGCAGCCGAGACAGGCCCTCAACTGAAGCTTTCTTT
12	.	TRBV7-2	TRBJ2-1	.	CASSLFYNEQFF	TGTGCCAGCAGCTTGTTTTACAATGAGCAGTTCTTC
12	TRBD1	TRBV30	TRBJ1-1	.	CAWGGGVSEAFF	TGTGCCTGGGGAGGGGGCGTCTCTGAAGCTTTCTTT